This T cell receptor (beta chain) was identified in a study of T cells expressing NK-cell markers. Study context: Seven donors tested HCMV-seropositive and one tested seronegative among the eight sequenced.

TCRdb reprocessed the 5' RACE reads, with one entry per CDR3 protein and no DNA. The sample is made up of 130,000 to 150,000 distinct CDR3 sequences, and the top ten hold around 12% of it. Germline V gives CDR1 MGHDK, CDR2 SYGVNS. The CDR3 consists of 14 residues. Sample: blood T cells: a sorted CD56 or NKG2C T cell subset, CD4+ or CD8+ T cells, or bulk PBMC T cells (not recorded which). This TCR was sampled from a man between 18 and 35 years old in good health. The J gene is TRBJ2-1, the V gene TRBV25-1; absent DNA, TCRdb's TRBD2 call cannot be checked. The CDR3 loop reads CASSPSGPYNEQFF.